The clone carrying this T cell receptor (beta chain) was picked up many times. Noted time point: newly diagnosed GD, antithyroid drugs for less than 3 months. Extracted RNA from PBMCs served as the source of the TCR library. The data stem from a study of regulatory T cells in long-lasting Graves disease. V lost 5 bases and J lost 2; bases outside the gene matches: 11. CDR3 length: 16 residues. Germline V gene lookup returns CDR1 SGHTA and CDR2 FQGNSA. The TCR beta library used iRepertoire HTBI primers with Arm-PCR amplification of CDR3. Using its own MiXCR run on the multiplex PCR reads, TCRdb lists one record per CDR3 protein. The sample consists of some 230,000 distinct CDR3 sequences, 15% to 20% of them appearing once.

The sequenced sample was peripheral blood mononuclear cells (PBMCs), obtained at new diagnosis, from a patient treated with antithyroid drugs. This clonotype was sampled from a female donor with Graves disease. V and J are TRBV7-2 and TRBJ2-7; TRBD2 matches 8 bases. The chain's CDR3 is CASSLDGGAGAYEQYF. The CDR3 region has the DNA TGTGCCAGCAGCCTGGATGGGGGAGCGGGAGCCTACGAGCAGTACTTC.